A single sample gave rise to the 7 T cell receptor beta chains below, sequenced in a study of blood T cell repertoires in COVID-19. Profiling relied on immunoSEQ multiplex PCR, and the TCRdb table lists in-frame clones only, not all of them. The sample has about 240,000 clones, approximately 86% seen once. Sequencing was carried out using peripheral blood. The receptors stem from a woman in her 30s with acute or convalescent COVID-19.

This chain's CDR3 is CASNPGQTGELFF. The CDR3 DNA reads as TGTGCCAGCAACCCGGGACAGACCGGGGAGCTGTTTTTT. The chain employs TRBV6-5 and TRBJ2-2; 7 bases match TRBD1. The CDR3 covers 13 residues. From germline, CDR1 is MNHEY and CDR2 SVGAGI. Trimming at V came to 7 bases and at J to 5 bases, leaving 4 bases not matched to a gene.

V and J are TRBV7-2 and TRBJ2-5, with TRBD1 identical over 7 bases. V lost 5 bases to trimming and J lost 1 base; unmatched junction nucleotides: 7. Germline V gene sequence: CDR1 SGHTA, CDR2 FQGNSA. The CDR3 sequence is 15 residues long. The CDR3 sequence is CASSATGTAQETQYF. The CDR3 DNA reads as TGTGCCAGCAGCGCTACCGGGACAGCCCAAGAGACCCAGTACTTC.

This clone was seen just once. The chain recombines TRBV9 with TRBJ2-5; 13 bases fit TRBD2. Germline assignment: CDR1 SGDLS and CDR2 YYNGEE. This CDR3 region has 16 residues. Trimming removed 4 bases from V and 2 bases from J; junction bases left unmatched: 5. CDR3 sequence (DNA): TGTGCCAGCAGCAGTCCGGGACTAGCGGGACAAGAGACCCAGTACTTC. Its protein is CASSSPGLAGQETQYF.

This clone was detected only once. The chain uses TRBV3-1 (or the pseudogene TRBV3-2) and TRBJ2-1; TRBD2 is a possible D gene (6 bases). Looked up from germline, CDR1 is LGHDT and CDR2 is YNNKEL (reference sequence). The CDR3 is 13 amino acids. Trimming removed 4 bases at V and 8 bases at J, with 12 bases between. The CDR3 nucleotides are TGTGCCAGCAGCCGGGGCCCGGGGGATGAGCAGTTCTTC. Its protein product is CASSRGPGDEQFF.

J is TRBJ1-1 and V is TRBV6-5; TRBD1 agrees at 7 bases. CDR3 length: 13 amino acids. The junction had 6 bases not matched to a gene; V was cut back by 8 bases and J by 3 bases. Germline CDR1 reads MNHEY; CDR2 reads SVGAGI. The CDR3 region is CASGPRGYTEAFF. In nucleotides, the CDR3 is TGTGCCAGCGGCCCCAGGGGGTACACTGAAGCTTTCTTT.

The chain links TRBV10-1 to TRBJ2-4, with 7 bases matching TRBD1. From germline, CDR1 is WNHNN and CDR2 SYGVQD (reference sequence). The length of the CDR3 is 14 residues. V trimming: 6 bases; J trimming: 7 bases; junction bases outside the gene matches: 9. The CDR3 loop reads CASSVTGFNNIQYF. CDR3 in DNA: TGCGCCAGCAGCGTGACAGGGTTCAACAACATTCAGTACTTC.

This chain links TRBV6-4 with TRBJ2-1, with D tentatively TRBD1 (6 bases). Looked up from germline, CDR1 is MRHNA and CDR2 is SNTAGT. Trimming removed 0 bases at V and 0 bases at J, with 6 bases between. This CDR3 region has 15 residues. The CDR3 nucleotides are TGTGCCAGCAGTGACTCGGACAGCTCCTACAATGAGCAGTTCTTC. Protein product: CASSDSDSSYNEQFF.